This entry lists 17 T cell receptor beta chains sequenced from one sample in a study of a mutant IDH1 vaccine in newly diagnosed glioma. Time point reported: week 11, during vaccination. Alongside topical imiquimod, each dose of vaccine comprised 300 ug of mutant IDH1 20-mer peptide. Assay used: immunoSEQ multiplex PCR; TCRdb lists only in-frame clones, some missing. Of over 55,000 clones detected, about four fifths appear once; the ten largest clones hold about 3.7%. Antigen specificity for these receptors is unknown. The sequences come from PBMCs, collected from a glioma patient whose treatment included an IDH1 peptide vaccine. The receptors here all came from a man aged 25 to 40 with glioma.

CDR3 loop: CASSEALLYNEQFF. The DNA for the CDR3 is TGTGCCAGCAGTGAAGCCCTCCTTTACAATGAGCAGTTCTTC. This chain joins TRBV2 and TRBJ2-1; D gene ambiguous. Germline loops: CDR1 SNHLY, CDR2 FYNNEI. This CDR3 has 14 residues. V was trimmed by 0 bases and J by 4 bases, leaving 7 bases between them.

This clone was counted once. DNA of the CDR3: TGCGCCAGCAGCCCCCCCCCGGGACAGGGGGCGCGGTTGAACACTGAAGCTTTCTTT. Residues: CASSPPPGQGARLNTEAFF. The rearrangement links TRBV4-1 to TRBJ1-1; 12 bases match TRBD1. The V and J ends lost 4 bases and 0 bases, in that order; junction bases with no gene match: 12. Germline V gene lookup returns CDR1 MGHRA and CDR2 YSYEKL. The CDR3 runs to 19 residues.

This clone was picked up a small number of times. The chain employs TRBV9 and TRBJ1-5; D not certain. The CDR3 is 16 amino acids. Germline values: CDR1 SGDLS, CDR2 YYNGEE. The V end was cut by 0 bases, the J end by 2 bases, with 12 bases between. The CDR3 sequence is CASSVGVEVGNQPQHF. The CDR3 coding sequence is TGTGCCAGCAGCGTAGGAGTTGAGGTAGGCAATCAGCCCCAGCATTTT.

The chain uses TRBV7-9 and TRBJ1-2; 7 bases align to TRBD1. This CDR3 comprises 16 residues. In germline, CDR1 is SEHNR, CDR2 FQNEAQ (reference sequence). The V segment lost 4 bases and the J segment 3 bases; nucleotides outside the gene matches: 11. The CDR3 sequence: CASSYDRQGFDYGYTF. The CDR3 DNA reads as TGTGCCAGCAGCTACGACCGACAGGGTTTTGACTATGGCTACACCTTC.

Concerning this clone: The identical CDR3 is also encoded by other nucleotide sequences in the sample. The chain has TRBV19 and TRBJ1-1, with D uncertain. Germline V lookup: CDR1 LNHDA, CDR2 SQIVND (reference sequence). The CDR3 is made up of 13 amino acids. The V gene lost 4 bases and the J gene lost 1 base, with 7 bases spanning the gap. As DNA, the CDR3 is TGTGCCAGTAGTAATCGGGGGAACACTGAAGCTTTCTTT. The encoded protein is CASSNRGNTEAFF.

The chain links TRBV2 to TRBJ2-1, with D perhaps TRBD1 or TRBD2 (5 bases each). The V gene lost 6 bases and the J gene lost 2 bases, with 11 bases spanning the gap. Germline values: CDR1 SNHLY, CDR2 FYNNEI. The CDR3 has 14 amino acids. CDR3 in DNA: TGTGCCAGCAGGCGGGTACAGGCCTACAATGAGCAGTTCTTC. The encoded protein is CASRRVQAYNEQFF.

The CDR3 DNA reads as TGTGCCAGCAGCTTGGCTGGGGGCTCTAATGAAAAACTGTTTTTT. This translates into CASSLAGGSNEKLFF. The chain couples TRBV5-6 to TRBJ1-4, with D possibly TRBD1 on 6 matching bases. V lost 0 bases to trimming and J lost 3 bases, with 9 bases between them. The CDR3 covers 15 residues. Germline V gene data show CDR1 as SGHDT and CDR2 as YYEEEE.

The chain employs TRBV28 and TRBJ1-4; D call uncertain. The CDR3 extends over 13 amino acids. V shed 4 bases and J shed 7 bases, with 10 bases lying between them. Germline V lookup: CDR1 MDHEN, CDR2 SYDVKM. CDR3: CASSSFVREKLFF. For the CDR3, the DNA is TGTGCCAGCAGTTCATTCGTCCGTGAAAAACTGTTTTTT.

The J gene is TRBJ1-1, the V gene TRBV29-1, with D hard to call. Germline loops: CDR1 SQVTM, CDR2 ANQGSEA. V lost 4 bases and J 0 bases, leaving 9 bases between the germline ends. This CDR3 comprises 13 residues. The CDR3 region has the DNA TGCAGCGTTGTGCACAGCTTGAACACTGAAGCTTTCTTT. This codes for CSVVHSLNTEAFF.

The rearrangement uses TRBV30 and TRBJ2-3; 8 bases are shared with TRBD2. Germline V CDR1 and CDR2: GTSNPN, SVGIG (reference sequence). J lost 4 bases, V lost 3 bases, and 12 bases had no gene match. The CDR3 covers 16 residues. The CDR3 protein is CAWSGEGAGVADTQYF. The CDR3 nucleotides read TGTGCCTGGAGCGGAGAAGGAGCGGGAGTGGCAGATACGCAGTATTTT.

The chain has TRBV28 and TRBJ2-7; D possibly corresponds to TRBD2 (7 bases). V was pared by 5 bases and J by 6 bases, with 14 bases between. The CDR3 covers 13 residues. Per germline, CDR1 MDHEN and CDR2 SYDVKM. The chain's CDR3 is CASSLRGAPEQYF. The CDR3 DNA reads TGTGCCAGCAGTCTTCGGGGGGCCCCCGAGCAGTACTTC. Full variable domain (remainder filled in from reference TRBV28 and TRBJ2-7): DVKVTQSSRYLVKRTGEKVFLECVQDMDHENMFWYRQDPGLGLRLIYFSYDVKMKEKGDIPEGYSVSREKKERFSLILESASTNQTSMYLCASSLRGAPEQYFGPGTRLTVT.

For the CDR3, the DNA is TGTGCCAGCAGCCCCCCCGTAAGCACAGATACGCAGTATTTT. Protein: CASSPPVSTDTQYF. The chain employs TRBV5-4 and TRBJ2-3; no definite D call. This CDR3 comprises 14 residues. Trimming stripped 4 bases from V and 0 bases from J, with 9 bases between. Germline V gene sequence: CDR1 SGHNT, CDR2 YYREEE (reference sequence).

J is TRBJ1-2 and V is TRBV15; 7 bases are shared with TRBD1. This CDR3 has 15 residues. Trimming took 0 bases from V and 2 from J; bases not matched to a gene: 3. Germline V gives CDR1 LNHNV, CDR2 YYDKDF (reference sequence). DNA of the CDR3: TGTGCCACCAGCAGAGAGGGGGGACAGAACTATGGCTACACCTTC. This encodes CATSREGGQNYGYTF.

The J gene is TRBJ2-1, the V gene TRBV19, with D possibly TRBD1 on 5 matching bases. This CDR3 comprises 15 residues. The V end was cut by 6 bases, the J end by 1 base, with 13 bases between. Germline CDR1 is LNHDA and CDR2 is SQIVND (reference sequence). The CDR3 reads CASSTEGVSYNEQFF. As DNA, the CDR3 is TGTGCCAGTAGCACGGAAGGGGTTTCCTACAATGAGCAGTTCTTC. Together with reference TRBV19 and TRBJ2-1, the CDR3 gives the full variable domain: DGGITQSPKYLFRKEGQNVTLSCEQNLNHDAMYWYRQDPGQGLRLIYYSQIVNDFQKGDIAEGYSVSREKKESFPLTVTSAQKNPTAFYLCASSTEGVSYNEQFFGPGTRLTVL.

The genes are TRBV4-2 and TRBJ1-5, with D perhaps TRBD1 (5 bases). This CDR3 is 16 amino acids long. V shed 0 bases and J shed 4 bases, with 13 bases lying between them. From germline, CDR1 is LGHNA and CDR2 YNFKEQ. The CDR3 here is CASSQDYGGLNQPQHF. In nucleotides, the CDR3 is TGTGCCAGCAGCCAAGATTACGGGGGACTTAATCAGCCCCAGCATTTT.

V usage is TRBV4-1 and J usage is TRBJ1-1; D is undetermined. Trimming stripped 0 bases from V and 0 bases from J, with 5 bases between. Germline V gene sequence: CDR1 MGHRA, CDR2 YSYEKL. CDR3 length: 14 residues. CDR3 protein: CASSQEGMNTEAFF. The CDR3 DNA follows: TGCGCCAGCAGCCAAGAAGGAATGAACACTGAAGCTTTCTTT.

This clone was found a few times. The CDR3 sequence is CASSFNGNTEAFF. In DNA form, the CDR3 reads TGCGCCAGCAGTTTCAATGGGAACACTGAAGCTTTCTTT. This chain connects TRBV10-1 to TRBJ1-1, with D unclear. Germline V gene data show CDR1 as WNHNN and CDR2 as SYGVQD (reference sequence). The CDR3 loop spans 13 amino acids. The V and J ends lost 5 bases and 1 base respectively, with 8 bases between them.